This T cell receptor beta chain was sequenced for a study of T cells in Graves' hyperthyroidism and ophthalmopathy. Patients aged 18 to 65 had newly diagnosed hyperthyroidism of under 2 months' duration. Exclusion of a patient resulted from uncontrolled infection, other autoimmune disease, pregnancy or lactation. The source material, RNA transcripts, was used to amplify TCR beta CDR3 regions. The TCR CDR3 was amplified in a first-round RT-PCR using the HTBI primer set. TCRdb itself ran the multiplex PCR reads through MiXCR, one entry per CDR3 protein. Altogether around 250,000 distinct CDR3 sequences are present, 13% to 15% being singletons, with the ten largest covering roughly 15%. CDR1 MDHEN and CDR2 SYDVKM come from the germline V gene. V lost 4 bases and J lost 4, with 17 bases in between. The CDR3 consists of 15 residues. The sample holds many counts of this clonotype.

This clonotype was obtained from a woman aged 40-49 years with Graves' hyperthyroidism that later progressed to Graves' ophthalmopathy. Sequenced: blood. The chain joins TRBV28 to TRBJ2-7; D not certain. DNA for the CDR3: TGTGCCAGCAGTTCCCTGCGAGGTAGTTCTTACGAGCAGTACTTC. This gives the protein CASSSLRGSSYEQYF.